A single sample gave rise to the 18 T cell receptor beta chains below, sequenced in a study of blood T cells in healthy people across ages. A sample-barcoded 5' primer and a J-beta primer mix were used in a second PCR of roughly 7 to 11 cycles. TCRdb independently ran MiXCR on the 5' RACE reads; one entry per CDR3 protein. The table includes 850,000 or so distinct CDR3 sequences, about 28% detected once. Sequencing input: blood. Receptors originate from a woman at least 80 years old in good health.

The chain uses TRBV6-6 and TRBJ2-3; the D is unclear. The CDR3 extends over 15 amino acids. Trimming removed 2 bases from V and 5 bases from J, with 14 bases in between. The germline CDR1 and CDR2 sequences are MNHNY and SVGAGI (reference sequence). The CDR3 coding sequence is TGTGCCAGCAGTTACAACCCCCGTCGGGTAGATACGCAGTATTTT. The encoded protein is CASSYNPRRVDTQYF.

A note on this clonotype: Being one base from a much bigger clone, this may be a read error. The chain combines TRBV11-2 with TRBJ2-3; D unresolved. Germline loops: CDR1 SGHAT, CDR2 FQNNGV. The V end lost 5 bases, the J end lost 1 base, and 16 bases lay between the germline ends. This CDR3 spans 16 amino acids. The CDR3 reads CASSPHKGTRTDTQYF. CDR3 sequence (DNA): TGTGCCAGCAGCCCCCATAAAGGAACCCGCACAGATACGCAGTATTTT.

To note about this clonotype: This may come from a read error, since a much larger clone is one base off. The gene calls are TRBV2 and TRBJ2-1; the D gene is possibly TRBD1 (6 bases). Trimming cost V 6 bases and J 13 bases, with 19 bases left between them. CDR1 is SNHLY, CDR2 FYNNEI, per germline. This CDR3 comprises 13 residues. CDR3 region: CASRQGAVETQFF. In nucleotides, the CDR3 is TGTGCCAGCAGACAGGGCGCCGTGGAGACCCAGTTCTTC. Using reference TRBV2 and TRBJ2-1 for the parts outside the CDR3, the full variable domain is EPEVTQTPSHQVTQMGQEVILRCVPISNHLYFYWYRQILGQKVEFLVSFYNNEISEKSEIFDDQFSVERPDGSNFTLKIRSTKLEDSAMYFCASRQGAVETQFFGPGTRLTVL.

This clonotype was observed a few times. This chain connects TRBV14 to TRBJ2-2, with 9 bases aligning to TRBD2. The CDR3 sequence is 17 residues long. The V gene end was trimmed by 2 bases and the J gene end by 3 bases; junction bases not matched to a gene: 7. Germline V lookup: CDR1 SGHDN, CDR2 FVKESK. Here the CDR3 reads CASSQPRTSDDTGELFF. The CDR3 bases are TGTGCCAGCAGCCAACCTCGGACTAGCGACGACACCGGGGAGCTGTTTTTT.

This clonotype was observed a few times. A much larger clone lies a single base off, so this may be a read error. V gene TRBV12-3 or TRBV12-4 combines with J gene TRBJ1-6; D is undetermined. The CDR3 runs 15 residues. In DNA form, the CDR3 reads TGTGCCAGCAGTTTCGGCGGTACATCGTATTCACCCCCCCACTTT. Translation gives CASSFGGTSYSPPHF.

This clonotype has only a few counts. The V call is TRBV3-1, the J call TRBJ1-6; 8 bases are shared with TRBD1. Germline V CDR1 and CDR2: LGHDT, YNNKEL (reference sequence). Trimming took 1 base from V and 2 from J; bases not matched to a gene: 4. The CDR3 has 17 amino acids. This CDR3 is CASSQGQGATYNSPLHF. The CDR3 region has the DNA TGTGCCAGCAGCCAAGGGCAGGGGGCAACCTATAATTCACCCCTCCACTTT.

On this clonotype: A junction end diverges from the germline sequence, so it may reflect a read error. The rearrangement links TRBV5-6 to TRBJ1-1; D ambiguous. CDR1 is SGHDT, CDR2 YYEEEE, per germline. This CDR3 is built from 16 residues. The CDR3 nucleotides read TGTGCCAGCAGCTTGTCCTACTCCGGGTCGGTCACTGAAGTTTTCTTT. Its translation: CASSLSYSGSVTEVFF.

In this sample, this clonotype turned up many times. V and J are TRBV20-1 and TRBJ1-6; maybe TRBD1 (5 bases). CDR1 is DFQATT, CDR2 SNEGSKA, per germline (reference sequence). This CDR3 has 16 residues. V lost 4 bases, J lost 0 bases, and 13 bases lay in between. The CDR3 reads CSATGTVRSYNSPLHF. CDR3 sequence (DNA): TGCAGTGCTACCGGGACCGTACGCTCCTATAATTCACCCCTCCACTTT.

The chain has TRBV2 and TRBJ2-3; no definite D call. With 6 bases removed from V and 4 bases from J, the gap between germline ends came to 8 bases. CDR3 length equals 12 residues. Germline V gene sequence: CDR1 SNHLY, CDR2 FYNNEI. The CDR3 sequence: CASSYAPDTQYF. The CDR3 DNA follows: TGTGCCAGCAGCTACGCCCCAGATACGCAGTATTTT.

The count of this clonotype is one. The V gene is TRBV5-1, the J gene TRBJ2-3, with TRBD1 identical over 9 bases. The CDR3 is 17 residues long. Per the germline V gene, CDR1 is SGHRS and CDR2 is YFSETQ. The V and J ends lost 0 bases and 7 bases, in that order; junction bases with no gene match: 12. The CDR3 region has the DNA TGCGCCAGCAGCTTGGATCCTAGCGGTAACAGGGGGCATACGCAGTATTTT. This gives the protein CASSLDPSGNRGHTQYF.

This clonotype has a count of ten or more. A much bigger clone sits one base away, suggesting this may be a read error. This chain uses TRBV29-1 with TRBJ2-1; D remains ambiguous. The end of the DNA aligns better with TRBJ2-7, so the J call may be wrong. Per the germline V gene, CDR1 is SQVTM and CDR2 is ANQGSEA. CDR3 length equals 10 residues. The CDR3: CSVGHNEQYF. The CDR3 region has the DNA TGCAGCGTTGGCCACAATGAGCAGTACTTC.

This chain joins TRBV11-2 and TRBJ2-5, with 8 nucleotides matching TRBD2. Trimming removed 0 bases from V and 7 bases from J; junction bases left unmatched: 13. Germline-derived CDR1 and CDR2 are SGHAT and FQNNGV. The CDR3 spans 17 residues. The CDR3 loop is CASSLEAGAGTGGTQYF. The CDR3 coding sequence is TGTGCCAGCAGCTTAGAAGCGGGGGCCGGGACCGGGGGGACCCAGTACTTC. Complete variable domain (other parts from reference TRBV11-2 and TRBJ2-5): EAGVAQSPRYKIIEKRQSVAFWCNPISGHATLYWYQQILGQGPKLLIQFQNNGVVDDSQLPKDRFSAERLKGVDSTLKIQPAKLEDSAVYLCASSLEAGAGTGGTQYFGPGTRLLVL.

Regarding this clonotype: It may be a read error: a sequence one base away is much more abundant. This rearrangement joins TRBV20-1 to TRBJ2-5, with TRBD1 identical over 9 bases. The CDR3 contains 13 residues. Germline CDR1 is DFQATT and CDR2 is SNEGSKA (reference sequence). V trimming: 6 bases; J trimming: 11 bases; junction bases outside the gene matches: 13. For the CDR3, the DNA is TGCAGTGCCGAAGCCGGGACAGGGAATGAGCAGTACTTC. The encoded protein is CSAEAGTGNEQYF.

The V call is TRBV11-1, the J call TRBJ1-1; 8 positions match TRBD1. The ends lost 5 bases at V and 8 bases at J; junction bases unmatched: 7. Germline CDR1 and CDR2: SGHAT and FQDESV (reference sequence). The CDR3 is made up of 13 amino acids. The CDR3 protein is CASSPQRTGEAFF. DNA for the CDR3: TGTGCCAGCAGCCCACAACGGACAGGGGAAGCTTTCTTT. The whole variable domain, filled in from reference TRBV11-1 and TRBJ1-1, reads EAEVAQSPRYKITEKSQAVAFWCDPISGHATLYWYRQILGQGPELLVQFQDESVVDDSQLPKDRFSAERLKGVDSTLKIQPAELGDSAMYLCASSPQRTGEAFFGQGTRLTVV.

As to this clonotype: Since a much larger clone is just one base distant, this may be a read error. The chain recombines TRBV12-3 or TRBV12-4 with TRBJ1-2; D ambiguous. V was shortened by 6 bases and J by 4 bases, with 15 bases between the two germline ends. CDR3 length equals 14 residues. The CDR3 loop is CASRFDTIFYGYTF. DNA for the CDR3: TGTGCCAGCAGGTTCGACACGATCTTCTATGGCTACACCTTC.

For this clonotype: A clone one base away is much larger, so this may be a read error. J is TRBJ2-1 and V is TRBV28; perhaps TRBD2 as D (5 bases). Matching the DNA end better, TRBJ2-7 makes the J call doubtful. Germline-derived CDR1 and CDR2 are MDHEN and SYDVKM. This CDR3 comprises 12 residues. CDR3 sequence: CPPEGSVREQYF. The DNA for the CDR3 is TGTCCCCCAGAGGGATCGGTACGCGAGCAGTACTTC.

In the case of this clonotype: Being one base from a much bigger clone, this may be a read error. The CDR3 DNA follows: TGTGCCAGCAGTTTTTCCCGACAGGGCAGTTTACCCCTCCACTTT. Protein sequence: CASSFSRQGSLPLHF. J is TRBJ1-6 and V is TRBV27; 7 bases fit TRBD1. Germline assignment: CDR1 MNHEY and CDR2 SMNVEV (reference sequence). The CDR3 length is 15 residues. With 3 bases clipped from V and 12 bases from J, the junction kept 11 bases outside the gene matches.

This clonotype was recorded at least ten times. The rearrangement links TRBV24-1 to TRBJ2-1, with D tentatively TRBD2 (6 bases). Trimming took 6 bases from V and 10 from J, leaving 12 bases between them. The CDR3 has 12 amino acids. Germline CDR1 is KGHDR and CDR2 is SFDVKD. The DNA of the CDR3 is TGTGCCACCAGTTTCAACCGGGGGGAGCAGTTCTTC. This sequence encodes CATSFNRGEQFF.